This T cell receptor beta chain is drawn from a study of T-cell memory formation after mild COVID-19. 5'RACE with constant-segment primers built TCRalpha and TCRbeta cDNA libraries with UMIs. Via MiXCR, TCRdb re-called the 5' RACE reads, giving one row per CDR3 protein. The table includes 550,000 to 600,000 distinct CDR3 sequences, about 20% detected once. Comment on this clonotype: What it binds is unknown.

Study-wide results and limits: CD4+ clones that contracted lay mainly in CM and EM; CD8+ ones lay in EMRA. The pre-infection memory compartment contained some responding clones, suggesting cross-reactive memory joined.

The source material was PBMCs or a T cell subset sorted from them (not recorded which). The receptor was derived from an adult woman who had mild COVID-19 (a few samples of this study predate the infection). Cell type and time point are not known.

CDR3 amino acids: CASSGRGAPSTDTQYF. The CDR3, as DNA: TGTGCCAGCAGCGGAAGGGGGGCGCCTAGCACAGATACGCAGTATTTT. The J gene is TRBJ2-3, the V gene TRBV9; the D call may be TRBD1 or TRBD2 (6 bases each). The germline gives CDR1 SGDLS, CDR2 YYNGEE. V was trimmed by 3 bases and J by 0 bases, leaving 14 bases between them. The CDR3 sequence is 16 residues long.